This T cell receptor beta chain was sequenced for a study of cytomegalovirus exposure and HLA in healthy donors. Study summary: The 90 to 150 validation repertoires used the same platform as the roughly 670 first-cohort repertoires, a later analysis reported.

As for this clone: Antigen: not known.

The table came from immunoSEQ multiplex PCR; TCRdb's copy has only in-frame clones and leaves some out. The sample lists tens of thousands of clones; more than 90% were seen once. Overall study findings and caveats: Cytomegalovirus status was reportedly diagnosed by the classifier with high sensitivity and specificity. Cytomegalovirus association was listed for under 200 TCR beta chains.

The trim removed 7 bases at V and 4 bases at J, leaving 14 bases unmatched. CDR1 is MNHEY, CDR2 SMNVEV, per germline (reference sequence). The CDR3 contains 16 residues. What was sequenced was PBMCs. The TCR originated in a man younger than 35 in good health and CMV-seronegative. This chain connects TRBV27 to TRBJ1-1; the match to TRBD1 covers 8 bases. In DNA, the CDR3 is TGTGCCAGCACAGACCGGTTGACAGGGGAAAGCACTGAAGCTTTCTTT. The encoded protein is CASTDRLTGESTEAFF.